These 24 T cell receptor beta chains came from one sample sequenced in a study of T cell repertoires in cytomegalovirus infection. These receptors have no known antigen. TCRdb reanalysed the reads using MiXCR and keeps one entry per CDR3 protein. Among about 740,000 distinct CDR3 sequences listed, around a third were seen once. The sample in question was cultured PBMCs, obtained from culture after CMV antigen stimulation. These receptors were obtained from a human donor in good health (CMV status not recorded). Some clones in this sample may be carry-over from other donors' samples.

A single count supports this clonotype. V gene TRBV7-3 combines with J gene TRBJ2-3, with D perhaps TRBD2 (6 bases). V lost 1 base and J 8 bases, leaving 22 bases between the germline ends. The CDR3 consists of 17 residues. CDR1 and CDR2 (germline): SGHTA, FQGTGA. This chain's CDR3 is CASSLRSGTEGPGTQYF. The DNA of the CDR3 is TGTGCCAGCAGCTTAAGATCCGGGACTGAGGGACCCGGTACGCAGTATTTT.

This chain connects TRBV9 to TRBJ2-3; 9 bases map to TRBD2. Looked up from germline, CDR1 is SGDLS and CDR2 is YYNGEE. This CDR3 has 16 residues. The ends lost 3 bases at V and 5 bases at J; junction bases unmatched: 10. CDR3 sequence reads: CASSGAGGALGDTQYF. Written as DNA, the CDR3 is TGTGCCAGCAGCGGCGCGGGGGGGGCGCTTGGAGATACGCAGTATTTT.

Regarding this clonotype: At one of its ends the junction is not consistent with the germline gene, which may arise from a read error. The rearrangement links TRBV7-6 to TRBJ2-3, with 12 bases fitting TRBD1. Germline CDR1 and CDR2: SGHVS and FNYEAQ. The CDR3 covers 15 residues. The CDR3: CASSSGQGAADKQYF. The CDR3 region has the DNA TGTGCCAGCAGCTCGGGACAGGGGGCCGCAGATAAGCAGTATTTT.

Concerning this clonotype itself: The conserved final phenylalanine or tryptophan is absent from the CDR3, which likely points to a read error. The chain joins TRBV7-4 to TRBJ2-1; the match to TRBD2 covers 7 bases. Trimming took 5 bases from V and 3 from J; bases not matched to a gene: 7. The CDR3 loop spans 15 amino acids. Germline CDR1 reads SGHVT; CDR2 reads SQSDAQ. This CDR3 is CASSLRDYIYNEQFL. In DNA form, the CDR3 reads TGTGCCAGCAGCCTCCGGGACTACATCTACAATGAGCAGTTCTTA.

This clonotype was counted only a few times. The chain links TRBV19 to TRBJ2-2; D not resolved. CDR3 length: 13 residues. The V and J ends lost 6 bases and 1 base respectively, with 6 bases between them. CDR1 is LNHDA, CDR2 SQIVND, per germline (reference sequence). In DNA, the CDR3 is TGTGCCAGTAGCAGTTTGAACACCGGGGAGCTGTTTTTT. It yields the protein CASSSLNTGELFF.

V usage is TRBV7-9 and J usage is TRBJ1-1; no definite D call. CDR3 size: 14 residues. The germline V and J ends were trimmed by 8 bases and 1 base, with 14 bases remaining between them. In germline, CDR1 is SEHNR, CDR2 FQNEAQ (reference sequence). The CDR3 sequence is CASGQGRPNTEAFF. The CDR3 coding sequence is TGTGCCAGCGGCCAAGGGAGACCGAACACTGAAGCTTTCTTT.

V gene TRBV2 combines with J gene TRBJ2-1, with D possibly TRBD2 on 6 matching bases. Between the trimmed V and J ends, which lost 6 bases and 4 bases, there was a span of 16 bases. Germline V lookup: CDR1 SNHLY, CDR2 FYNNEI. The CDR3 covers 15 residues. The CDR3: CASRPTRIGYNEQFF. The CDR3 nucleotides read TGTGCCAGCAGACCGACTAGGATCGGTTACAATGAGCAGTTCTTC.

This clonotype was seen only a few times. The rearrangement links TRBV5-1 to TRBJ2-5; 10 bases line up with TRBD1. Unmatched junction bases numbered 11, after V lost 7 bases and J lost 5 bases. The germline CDR1 and CDR2 sequences are SGHRS and YFSETQ. The CDR3 loop spans 15 amino acids. The CDR3 region is CASGWGDRGPETQYF. The CDR3 DNA reads as TGCGCCAGCGGCTGGGGGGACAGGGGCCCGGAGACCCAGTACTTC.

The chain joins TRBV6-5 to TRBJ1-1; no reliable D call. V was shortened by 6 bases and J by 0 bases, with 14 bases between the two germline ends. Germline CDR1 reads MNHEY; CDR2 reads SVGAGI. The CDR3 totals 15 residues. CDR3: CASSRQRRMNTEAFF. CDR3 bases: TGTGCCAGCAGCCGCCAACGAAGAATGAACACTGAAGCTTTCTTT.

The chain couples TRBV3-1 to TRBJ2-3; 12 positions agree with TRBD2. Germline-derived CDR1 and CDR2 are LGHDT and YNNKEL (reference sequence). V was clipped by 1 base and J by 4 bases; unmatched bases: 3. The CDR3 covers 16 residues. The CDR3: CASSQGTSGVSDTQYF. For the CDR3, the DNA is TGTGCCAGCAGCCAAGGGACTAGCGGGGTCTCAGATACGCAGTATTTT.

Here the CDR3 reads CASSPTIRRLANTGELFF. The CDR3 coding sequence is TGTGCCAGTAGCCCTACGATCCGACGACTTGCGAACACCGGGGAGCTGTTTTTT. The V gene is TRBV27, the J gene TRBJ2-2; D not resolved. The CDR3 covers 18 residues. The germline gives CDR1 MNHEY, CDR2 SMNVEV (reference sequence). V gave up 9 bases and J gave up 0 bases, with 23 bases separating them.

This chain links TRBV19 with TRBJ1-1; D remains ambiguous. The length of the CDR3 is 14 residues. In germline, CDR1 is LNHDA, CDR2 SQIVND (reference sequence). With 1 base removed from V and 4 bases from J, the gap between germline ends came to 10 bases. The CDR3 DNA is TGTGCCAGTAGTATAGCCCCGGAAGGCACTGAAGCTTTCTTT. It encodes CASSIAPEGTEAFF.

This clonotype was recorded a few times. The chain joins TRBV6-1 to TRBJ2-6; the D gene is possibly TRBD2 (5 bases). Trimming stripped 9 bases from V and 0 bases from J, with 12 bases between. The CDR3 loop spans 15 amino acids. Germline values: CDR1 MNHNS, CDR2 SASEGT. CDR3 protein: CASARGDSGANVLTF. CDR3 sequence (DNA): TGTGCCAGTGCCCGGGGAGACTCTGGGGCCAACGTCCTGACTTTC.

Many counts were recorded for this clonotype. This chain links TRBV7-8 with TRBJ1-2; D is undetermined. This CDR3 contains 15 residues. Trimming stripped 5 bases from V and 2 bases from J, with 15 bases between. The germline CDR1 and CDR2 sequences are SGHVS and FQNEAQ. The CDR3 nucleotides read TGTGCCAGCAGCCCACAACGGTCGAGCAACTATGGCTACACCTTC. This gives the protein CASSPQRSSNYGYTF.

This clonotype was detected only a few times. This chain joins TRBV7-8 and TRBJ2-1; D is perhaps TRBD1 (6 bases). Germline CDR1 and CDR2: SGHVS and FQNEAQ. This CDR3 region has 16 residues. The V end lost 9 bases, the J end lost 5 bases, and 23 bases lay between the germline ends. The CDR3 sequence: CASTPGPNRDNNEQFF. The CDR3 DNA reads TGTGCCAGTACGCCAGGGCCAAACAGGGATAACAATGAGCAGTTCTTC.

This clonotype was recorded many times. The chain has TRBV7-6 and TRBJ2-1, with 15 positions matching TRBD2. V shed 4 bases and J 10 bases; nucleotides not matched to a gene: 8. Looked up from germline, CDR1 is SGHVS and CDR2 is FNYEAQ. There are 16 residues in the CDR3. DNA of the CDR3: TGTGCCAGCAGCTGGGGGACTAGCGGGAGGTTCAGCGAGCAGTTCTTC. This gives the protein CASSWGTSGRFSEQFF.

This clonotype was found a few times. The chain uses TRBV11-2 and TRBJ2-5, with unresolved D. This CDR3 contains 15 residues. In germline, CDR1 is SGHAT, CDR2 FQNNGV. Trimming stripped 1 base from V and 4 bases from J, with 13 bases between. The CDR3 here is CASSLAPDGTETQYF. As DNA, the CDR3 is TGTGCCAGCAGCTTAGCCCCGGACGGTACAGAGACCCAGTACTTC.

This clonotype was detected ten times or more. This chain connects TRBV7-2 to TRBJ2-1; TRBD2 matches 7 bases. The CDR3 sequence is 12 residues long. V dropped 4 bases and J dropped 8; count of bases not matched to a gene: 2. The germline gives CDR1 SGHTA, CDR2 FQGNSA. The CDR3 DNA reads as TGTGCCAGCAGCTCGGGGGGATATGAGCAGTTCTTC. Translating it yields CASSSGGYEQFF. Full variable domain (missing parts from reference TRBV7-2 and TRBJ2-1): GAGVSQSPSNKVTEKGKDVELRCDPISGHTALYWYRQSLGQGLEFLIYFQGNSAPDKSGLPSDRFSAERTGGSVSTLTIQRTQQEDSAVYLCASSSGGYEQFFGPGTRLTVL.

This clonotype turned up a few times. The chain employs TRBV5-6 and TRBJ1-1, with 7 bases lining up with TRBD1. The germline V gene encodes CDR1 SGHDT and CDR2 YYEEEE. The ends lost 5 bases at V and 8 bases at J; junction bases unmatched: 12. This CDR3 contains 14 residues. The CDR3 spells CASRKAGGGREAFF. The CDR3 nucleotides are TGTGCCAGCAGAAAAGCAGGGGGTGGAAGAGAAGCTTTCTTT.

The rearrangement links TRBV4-1 to TRBJ2-3; D is perhaps TRBD1 or TRBD2 (6 bases each). The CDR3 sequence is 18 residues long. V lost 2 bases, J lost 0 bases, and 18 bases lay in between. Germline assignment: CDR1 MGHRA and CDR2 YSYEKL. Here the CDR3 reads CASSQRRSGGPSTDTQYF. Here the CDR3 DNA reads TGCGCCAGCAGCCAACGAAGGTCTGGGGGGCCGAGCACAGATACGCAGTATTTT.

This clonotype was counted many times. The chain combines TRBV14 with TRBJ2-1; TRBD2 might be the D (5 bases). The germline gives CDR1 SGHDN, CDR2 FVKESK. Trimming took off 7 bases at V and 0 bases at J, with 13 bases between the two ends. CDR3 length: 15 amino acids. CDR3: CASTKTGSSYNEQFF. The CDR3 bases are TGTGCCAGCACGAAGACGGGGAGCTCCTACAATGAGCAGTTCTTC.

There are a few counts of this clonotype. This rearrangement joins TRBV27 to TRBJ2-1; unclear D gene. Germline-derived CDR1 and CDR2 are MNHEY and SMNVEV (reference sequence). The CDR3 length is 15 residues. V gave up 7 bases and J gave up 0 bases, with 13 bases separating them. Written as DNA, the CDR3 is TGTGCCAGCAAAAATCCGTCCCGCTCCTACAATGAGCAGTTCTTC. Residues: CASKNPSRSYNEQFF.

This clonotype was seen a handful of times. The chain uses TRBV7-9 and TRBJ1-2; D uncertain. V was cut by 2 bases and J by 8 bases, with 12 bases left in between. In germline, CDR1 is SEHNR, CDR2 FQNEAQ (reference sequence). The CDR3 is made up of 13 amino acids. CDR3: CASSLNGLQGYTF. The CDR3 DNA reads as TGTGCCAGCAGCTTAAATGGTCTTCAGGGCTACACCTTC.

This clonotype has a handful of counts. The chain is built from TRBV7-2 and TRBJ2-1; TRBD2 aligns across 16 bases. The CDR3 has 17 amino acids. CDR1 SGHTA and CDR2 FQGNSA come from the germline V gene. The J segment lost 7 bases and the V segment lost 5 bases, leaving 8 bases of the junction unmatched. The CDR3 protein is CASSPSPGLAGGNEQFF. The CDR3 DNA follows: TGTGCCAGCAGCCCCTCTCCGGGACTAGCGGGAGGGAATGAGCAGTTCTTC.